Below, one TCR beta chain is given with its context. Its antigen remains unidentified. Other DNA sequences in this specimen translate into the identical CDR3. Germline V gene sequence: CDR1 SNHLY, CDR2 FYNNEI. Trimming took off 4 bases at V and 4 bases at J, with 5 bases between the two ends. The CDR3 covers 12 residues. This entry comes from a study of beta chain features in type 1 diabetes. Study-wide points: Healthy donors had naive, central memory and Treg TCRB repertoires that appeared less similar than those seen among patients. Whether TCRB rearrangement is influenced by HLA type went unresolved here.

There was one heparinised blood draw per donor, averaging roughly 110 mL. Markers CD45RO/CCR7/CD25/CD127/CD95/CD27 served to sort CD4+ naive, central memory, regulatory and stem cell-like memory cells. Expressed TCRB transcripts were sequenced because the entire RNA isolate underwent reverse transcription. Produced via immunoSEQ multiplex PCR; TCRdb's table is partial and in-frame only. The sample includes 970,000 or so clones, roughly 15% seen only once; the top ten take 0.023%. The TCR sequence derives from a woman under 30 in good health. Sequenced input: naive CD4+ T cells from blood. The rearrangement links TRBV2 to TRBJ2-1; D remains unclear. CDR3 nucleotides: TGTGCCAGCAGTGGTGATTACAATGAGCAGTTCTTC. Residues: CASSGDYNEQFF.